This record covers a single T cell receptor beta chain. The antigen is undetermined. Using immunoSEQ multiplex PCR, the repertoire was profiled, and TCRdb retains in-frame clones only, with some absent. The sample comprises around 350,000 clones, roughly 80% of which are singletons, and about 10% rests with the top ten. V gave up 4 bases and J gave up 4 bases, with 6 bases separating them. The germline gives CDR1 SGHDT, CDR2 YYEEEE. CDR3 length: 12 residues. The data are from a study of shared clonotypes between healthy human individuals. Findings and limits, study-wide: When naive CD4 clonotypes were compared across several donors, 4% to 5.5% were shared.

This TCR came from a man aged 30 to 45 in good health. The sequencing input was memory CD4+ T cells sorted from blood. As to subset: CD45RA-negative fraction. This chain uses TRBV5-6 with TRBJ1-5; D call uncertain. The CDR3 DNA reads TGTGCCAGCAGCGCGTTAAATCAGCCCCAGCATTTT. Protein sequence: CASSALNQPQHF. The full variable domain, its missing parts supplied by reference TRBV5-6 and TRBJ1-5, is DAGVTQSPTHLIKTRGQQVTLRCSPKSGHDTVSWYQQALGQGPQFIFQYYEEEERQRGNFPDRFSGHQFPNYSSELNVNALLLGDSALYLCASSALNQPQHFGDGTRLSIL.